Listed below are T cell receptor beta chains from one sample, sequenced in a study of blood T cell repertoires in COVID-19. Only in-frame clones appear in the TCRdb table, and some are missing; sequencing was by immunoSEQ multiplex PCR. The table lists about 36,000 clones, 90% of them singletons. Source material: peripheral blood. The receptors come from a human donor in a cohort sampled during active COVID-19. Both conserved end residues are part of each CDR3. D genes are given only for firm matches. Size is omitted from some rows. Given values are once, few, many or a class for expanded clones.

size	D	V	J	CDR3	DNA
NA	TRBD1	TRBV11-2	TRBJ1-1	CASSPGQGEAFF	TGTGCCAGCAGCCCGGGACAGGGTGAAGCTTTCTTT
NA	TRBD1	TRBV24-1	TRBJ2-2	CATSDTLGTGNANTGELFF	TGTGCCACCAGTGACACGCTAGGGACAGGTAACGCGAACACCGGGGAGCTGTTTTTT
NA	TRBD1	TRBV24-1	TRBJ1-2	CATSESGTGAIYTF	TGTGCCACCAGTGAATCCGGGACAGGGGCCATCTACACCTTC
NA	NA	TRBV10-1	TRBJ2-7	CASSRDSGPYEQYF	TGCGCCAGCTCTCGGGACTCGGGCCCCTACGAGCAGTACTTC
once	TRBD2	TRBV5-1	TRBJ2-1	CASSLVASGRAEQFF	TGCGCCAGCAGCTTGGTGGCTAGCGGGAGGGCCGAGCAGTTCTTC
NA	NA	TRBV5-8	TRBJ2-7	CASSLPGTYEQYF	TGTGCCAGCAGCTTACCGGGTACCTACGAGCAGTACTTC
NA	NA	TRBV25-1	TRBJ1-5	CASRGRGSVGPQHF	TGTGCCAGCAGGGGCCGAGGGTCTGTGGGGCCCCAGCATTTT
NA	NA	TRBV5-1	TRBJ2-1	CASSLFAGANNEQFF	TGCGCCAGCAGCTTGTTCGCGGGGGCCAACAATGAGCAGTTCTTC
NA	TRBD1	TRBV5-4	TRBJ2-7	CASSLGQGAKEQYF	TGTGCCAGCAGCTTGGGACAGGGGGCGAAAGAGCAGTACTTC
NA	NA	TRBV6-2/TRBV6-3	TRBJ2-2	CASSYSVGGYNTGELFF	TGTGCCAGCAGTTACTCGGTGGGAGGTTACAACACCGGGGAGCTGTTTTTT
NA	TRBD1	TRBV19	TRBJ1-3	CASSLRAGGSSGNTIYF	TGTGCCAGTAGTCTCCGTGCAGGGGGGTCCTCTGGAAACACCATATATTTT
few	TRBD1	TRBV18	TRBJ1-4	CASSLQGEKLFF	TGTGCCAGCTCACTACAGGGGGAAAAACTGTTTTTT